Listed here are 6 T cell receptor beta chains from one sample, sequenced in a study of T-cell reconstitution after alpha-beta-depleted transplantation in children. For TCRbeta, the library was prepared with unique molecular identifiers. TCRdb recomputed calls from the PCR reads with MiXCR, one row per CDR3 protein. The table shows 250,000 to 350,000 distinct CDR3 sequences, with approximately 9.6% occurring only once. This material consisted of PBMCs from the stem cell graft donor, taken from the stem cell graft. The source of these receptors is a human donor who donated a stem cell graft to a child with SCID.

This clonotype was seen at least ten times. V is TRBV9 and J is TRBJ1-1; D is unclear. Per the germline V gene, CDR1 is SGDLS and CDR2 is YYNGEE. V was trimmed by 3 bases and J by 4 bases, leaving 10 bases between them. The CDR3 loop spans 13 amino acids. The CDR3: CASSAQRGTEAFF. The CDR3 coding sequence is TGTGCCAGCAGCGCACAACGGGGCACTGAAGCTTTCTTT.

This clonotype was detected only a few times. The rearrangement joins TRBV20-1 to TRBJ2-3, with 11 bases identical to TRBD2. V shed 4 bases, J shed 0 bases, and the junction held 6 bases outside the gene matches. The CDR3 is made up of 16 amino acids. CDR1 and CDR2 (germline): DFQATT, SNEGSKA (reference sequence). CDR3 bases: TGCAGTGCTAACCCGACTAGCGGGGTTAGCACAGATACGCAGTATTTT. The encoded protein is CSANPTSGVSTDTQYF.

The gene calls are TRBV5-1 and TRBJ1-1; D uncertain. The CDR3 consists of 11 residues. V lost 5 bases to trimming and J lost 5 bases, with 7 bases between them. Germline V gives CDR1 SGHRS, CDR2 YFSETQ. CDR3 sequence reads: CASRGTTEAFF. CDR3 bases: TGCGCCAGCAGGGGCACGACTGAAGCTTTCTTT.

This clonotype was detected only a few times. The gene calls are TRBV28 and TRBJ1-2; D ambiguous. Trimming stripped 1 base from V and 7 bases from J, with 10 bases between. The CDR3 sequence is 13 residues long. Per germline, CDR1 MDHEN and CDR2 SYDVKM. The CDR3 sequence is CASSLSMEAGYTF. DNA for the CDR3: TGTGCCAGCAGTTTATCGATGGAAGCTGGCTACACCTTC.

V usage is TRBV6-1 and J usage is TRBJ2-3; TRBD1 is a possible D gene (6 bases). Trimming pared 6 bases from V and 2 bases from J, leaving 18 bases between. This CDR3 comprises 16 residues. The germline gives CDR1 MNHNS, CDR2 SASEGT. The CDR3 reads CASSTTGHRVTDTQYF. The CDR3 DNA sequence: TGTGCCAGCAGCACAACAGGGCATAGGGTCACAGATACGCAGTATTTT.

This clonotype was recorded many times. This rearrangement joins TRBV25-1 to TRBJ2-2; D is unclear. V lost 8 bases to trimming and J lost 10 bases, with 8 bases between them. Germline CDR1 and CDR2: MGHDK and SYGVNS. The CDR3 consists of 10 residues. The CDR3 region is CASPKKELFF. The CDR3 DNA reads as TGTGCCAGCCCTAAAAAGGAGCTGTTTTTT.